A single sample is the source of the 19 T cell receptor beta chains below, sequenced in a study of shared clonotypes between healthy human individuals. Generated by immunoSEQ multiplex PCR, the TCRdb table keeps only in-frame clones and is missing some. The sample records approximately 740,000 clones, around 67% being singletons. The sequenced material came from memory CD4+ T cells sorted from blood. Described subset: CD45RA-negative fraction. Receptor source: a woman in her thirties in good health.

V usage is TRBV10-3 and J usage is TRBJ2-3; the D is unclear. The V end was cut by 2 bases, the J end by 4 bases, with 7 bases between. Germline lookup yields CDR1 ENHRY and CDR2 SYGVKD. This CDR3 region has 13 residues. The CDR3 coding sequence is TGTGCCATCAGTGAGAGGGTCCCAGATACGCAGTATTTT. This gives the protein CAISERVPDTQYF.

V gene TRBV28 combines with J gene TRBJ2-1; 13 bases match TRBD2. The CDR3 contains 16 residues. Losses at the gene ends were 5 bases for V and 8 bases for J; bases not matched to a gene: 9. Germline V gene data show CDR1 as MDHEN and CDR2 as SYDVKM. The CDR3 DNA follows: TGTGCCAGCAGTCCCAGGACTAGCGGGAGTCTTGATGAGCAGTTCTTC. Translating it yields CASSPRTSGSLDEQFF.

This clone was detected only once. The chain recombines TRBV15 with TRBJ2-1; 7 nucleotides agree with TRBD2. CDR3 length: 18 residues. Per germline, CDR1 LNHNV and CDR2 YYDKDF (reference sequence). J gave up 3 bases and V 5 bases, and 16 bases lay outside the gene matches. The DNA for the CDR3 is TGTGCCACCAGCCGGGACCCTAGCGGAGCAATCTACTACAATGAGCAGTTCTTC. Amino acid sequence: CATSRDPSGAIYYNEQFF.

The count of this clone is one. The chain is built from TRBV4-1 and TRBJ2-1; 8 positions agree with TRBD2. The germline gives CDR1 MGHRA, CDR2 YSYEKL. The CDR3 length is 14 residues. J was trimmed by 7 bases and V by 1 base; bases with no gene match: 3. CDR3 residues: CASSQAGLVNEQFF. The CDR3 DNA follows: TGCGCCAGCAGCCAAGCGGGACTAGTAAATGAGCAGTTCTTC.

This clone was detected once. The genes are TRBV2 and TRBJ2-1, with 10 bases lining up with TRBD2. V lost 10 bases, J lost 5 bases, and 8 bases stayed unmatched. CDR3 length equals 14 residues. The V gene's germline CDR1 is SNHLY and CDR2 FYNNEI. The CDR3 DNA reads TGTGCCACCGGGTCAGCGGGAGGGAACAATGAGCAGTTCTTC. The encoded protein is CATGSAGGNNEQFF.

This clone was observed once. For the CDR3, the DNA is TGTGCCAGCAGCTATGGGGACAACCGCCCAGATACGCAGTATTTT. Amino acids: CASSYGDNRPDTQYF. V and J are TRBV5-4 and TRBJ2-3; a weak D match, TRBD1 (6 bases). The CDR3 has 15 amino acids. V lost 3 bases and J 4 bases, leaving 15 bases between the germline ends. Looked up from germline, CDR1 is SGHNT and CDR2 is YYREEE (reference sequence).

This clone was counted between two and nine times. J is TRBJ2-2 and V is TRBV7-3; 7 nucleotides line up with TRBD2. This CDR3 is 15 amino acids long. The J segment lost 3 bases and the V segment lost 1 base, leaving 2 bases of the junction unmatched. CDR1 is SGHTA and CDR2 is FQGTGA in the germline V gene. The CDR3 nucleotides read TGTGCCAGCAGCTTAAACGGGAGGTACACCGGGGAGCTGTTTTTT. Its protein product is CASSLNGRYTGELFF. Based on the CDR3 plus reference TRBV7-3 and TRBJ2-2, the full variable domain is GAGVSQTPSNKVTEKGKYVELRCDPISGHTALYWYRQSLGQGPEFLIYFQGTGAADDSGLPNDRFFAVRPEGSVSTLKIQRTERGDSAVYLCASSLNGRYTGELFFGEGSRLTVL.

The rearrangement joins TRBV6-1 to TRBJ1-5, with D unresolved. Germline values: CDR1 MNHNS, CDR2 SASEGT. The CDR3 loop spans 14 amino acids. Trimming cost V 7 bases and J 0 bases, with 10 bases left between them. CDR3 amino acids: CASTLGLSNQPQHF. The CDR3 coding sequence is TGTGCCAGCACCCTAGGGCTTAGCAATCAGCCCCAGCATTTT.

This clone was counted only a few times. The genes are TRBV11-2 and TRBJ2-2; D is possibly TRBD1 (6 bases). The CDR3 contains 15 residues. V dropped 7 bases and J dropped 6 bases, with 18 bases sitting between them. Looked up from germline, CDR1 is SGHAT and CDR2 is FQNNGV. Here the CDR3 reads CASIRNRAEAGELFF. The CDR3 region has the DNA TGTGCCAGCATTAGGAACAGGGCGGAAGCCGGGGAGCTGTTTTTT.

The rearrangement uses TRBV15 and TRBJ2-1; D unclear. CDR1 LNHNV and CDR2 YYDKDF come from the germline V gene (reference sequence). The V gene lost 1 base and the J gene lost 4 bases, with 11 bases spanning the gap. This CDR3 has 15 residues. The CDR3 region is CATSRAPSTYNEQFF. For the CDR3, the DNA is TGTGCCACCAGCAGAGCCCCCTCGACTTACAATGAGCAGTTCTTC.

This clone was counted a few times. The genes are TRBV7-6 and TRBJ1-3; unclear D gene. The germline V gene encodes CDR1 SGHVS and CDR2 FNYEAQ. Trimming removed 9 bases from V and 0 bases from J, with 15 bases in between. The CDR3 spans 15 residues. CDR3 in DNA: TGTGCCAGTCCTGTTCGGGCGAGCTCTGGAAACACCATATATTTT. Its protein product is CASPVRASSGNTIYF.

The genes are TRBV30 and TRBJ2-2, with 7 bases fitting TRBD1. The CDR3 is 16 amino acids. CDR1 and CDR2 from the germline V gene are GTSNPN and SVGIG (reference sequence). V lost 0 bases to trimming and J lost 5 bases; unmatched junction nucleotides: 9. CDR3 bases: TGTGCCTGGAGTGTACTAAGGGGGCGAGGGACCGGGGAGCTGTTTTTT. Translation gives CAWSVLRGRGTGELFF.

A few counts support this clone. V usage is TRBV28 and J usage is TRBJ2-1; TRBD2 aligns across 9 bases. CDR1 and CDR2 from the germline V gene are MDHEN and SYDVKM. The CDR3 totals 14 residues. Trimming cost V 6 bases and J 3 bases; bases outside gene matches: 3. The CDR3 reads CASRVAGDYNEQFF. The CDR3 DNA follows: TGTGCCAGCAGAGTAGCGGGGGACTACAATGAGCAGTTCTTC.

CDR3 sequence reads: CASSPQGYYNSPLHF. The DNA for the CDR3 is TGTGCCAGCAGCCCCCAGGGTTACTATAATTCACCCCTCCACTTT. This chain connects TRBV28 to TRBJ1-6; a weak D match, TRBD1 (5 bases). Trimming cost V 6 bases and J 3 bases, with 12 bases left between them. This CDR3 is 15 amino acids long. Per germline, CDR1 MDHEN and CDR2 SYDVKM.

This clone was picked up many times. The V and J genes are TRBV4-1 and TRBJ2-3; tentatively, D is TRBD2 (7 bases). CDR1 is MGHRA, CDR2 YSYEKL, per germline. Trimming removed 4 bases from V and 4 bases from J, with 18 bases in between. The CDR3 has 16 residues. CDR3 residues: CASSPWTRGGPDTQYF. CDR3 in DNA: TGCGCCAGCAGCCCCTGGACTAGGGGGGGCCCAGATACGCAGTATTTT.

J is TRBJ2-7 and V is TRBV20-1; D unclear. CDR1 and CDR2 (germline): DFQATT, SNEGSKA (reference sequence). This CDR3 has 11 amino acids. Trimming removed 3 bases at V and 2 bases at J, with 5 bases between. CDR3 loop: CSASEAYEQYF. The DNA for the CDR3 is TGCAGTGCTAGTGAGGCCTACGAGCAGTACTTC.

The V and J genes are TRBV13 and TRBJ1-2; D perhaps matches TRBD1 (5 bases). V lost 4 bases, J lost 4 bases, and 19 bases lay in between. The CDR3 runs to 16 residues. CDR1 is PRHDT, CDR2 FYEKMQ, per germline (reference sequence). As DNA, the CDR3 is TGTGCCAGCAGCTATCGGGACCGACGCTACGTCTATGGCTACACCTTC. Protein sequence: CASSYRDRRYVYGYTF.

The genes are TRBV18 and TRBJ2-3; D may be TRBD2 (6 bases). CDR1 KGHSH and CDR2 LQKENI come from the germline V gene. Trimming removed 3 bases at V and 0 bases at J, with 19 bases between. The CDR3 extends over 18 amino acids. The CDR3 loop is CASSPRLSGSGSTDTQYF. The DNA of the CDR3 is TGTGCCAGCTCACCGCGGCTCAGTGGGAGCGGGAGCACAGATACGCAGTATTTT. Complete variable domain (other parts from reference TRBV18 and TRBJ2-3): NAGVMQNPRHLVRRRGQEARLRCSPMKGHSHVYWYRQLPEEGLKFMVYLQKENIIDESGMPKERFSAEFPKEGPSILRIQQVVRGDSAAYFCASSPRLSGSGSTDTQYFGPGTRLTVL.

The chain recombines TRBV6-5 with TRBJ2-5; D tentatively reads TRBD1 or TRBD2 (5 bases each). The CDR3 runs 14 residues. V shed 6 bases and J shed 5 bases, with 16 bases lying between them. Looked up from germline, CDR1 is MNHEY and CDR2 is SVGAGI. The DNA for the CDR3 is TGTGCCAGCAGCGCCGGGACCTTAGGGGAGACCCAGTACTTC. It encodes CASSAGTLGETQYF.